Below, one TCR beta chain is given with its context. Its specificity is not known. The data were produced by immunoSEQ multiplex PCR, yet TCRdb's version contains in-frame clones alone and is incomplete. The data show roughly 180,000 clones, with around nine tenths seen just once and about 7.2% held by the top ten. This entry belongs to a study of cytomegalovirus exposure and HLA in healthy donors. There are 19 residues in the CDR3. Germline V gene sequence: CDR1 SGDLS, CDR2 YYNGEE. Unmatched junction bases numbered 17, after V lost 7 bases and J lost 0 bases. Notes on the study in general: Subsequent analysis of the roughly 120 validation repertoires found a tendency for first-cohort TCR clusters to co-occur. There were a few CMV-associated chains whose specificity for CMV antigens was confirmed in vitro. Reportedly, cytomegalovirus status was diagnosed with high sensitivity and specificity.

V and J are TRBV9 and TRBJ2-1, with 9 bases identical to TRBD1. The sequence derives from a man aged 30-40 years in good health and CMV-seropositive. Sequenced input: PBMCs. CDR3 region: CASSLGQGRGGSSYNEQFF. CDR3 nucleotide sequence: TGTGCCAGCTCCCTAGGACAGGGGAGAGGGGGCAGCTCCTACAATGAGCAGTTCTTC.